The entry below describes one TCR beta chain. Germline V gives CDR1 SGHDT, CDR2 YYEEEE. The CDR3 length is 15 residues. V was cut by 2 bases and J by 1 base, with 10 bases left in between. The source of the sample is a study of T cell changes during pregnancy in multiple sclerosis. Generated by immunoSEQ multiplex PCR, the TCRdb table keeps only in-frame clones and is missing some. The sample carries 35,000 to 50,000 clones, around 89% recorded once. Here the sequenced sample was CD4+ T cells from peripheral blood mononuclear cells, taken after pregnancy. V is TRBV5-6 and J is TRBJ1-5; D may be TRBD1 (5 bases). The receptor comes from a female donor with multiple sclerosis, enrolled in a pregnancy study. DNA for the CDR3: TGTGCCAGCAGCTTCTTAGGGGCGAGCAATCAGCCCCAGCATTTT. This encodes CASSFLGASNQPQHF.